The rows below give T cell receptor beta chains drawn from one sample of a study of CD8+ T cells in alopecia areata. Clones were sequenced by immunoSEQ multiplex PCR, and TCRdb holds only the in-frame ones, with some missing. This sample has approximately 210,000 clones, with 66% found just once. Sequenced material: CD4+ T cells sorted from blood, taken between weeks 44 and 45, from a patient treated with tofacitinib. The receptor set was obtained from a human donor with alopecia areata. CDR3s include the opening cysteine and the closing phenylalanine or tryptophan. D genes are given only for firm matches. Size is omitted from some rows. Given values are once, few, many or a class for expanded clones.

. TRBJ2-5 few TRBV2 CASQGQPQETQYF TGTGCCAGCCAAGGACAGCCTCAAGAGACCCAGTACTTC
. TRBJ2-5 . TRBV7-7 CASSLSIARETQYF TGTGCCAGCAGCTTAAGCATAGCGAGGGAGACCCAGTACTTC
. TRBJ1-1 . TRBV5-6 CASSLGSGAFF TGTGCCAGCAGCTTGGGGTCAGGAGCTTTCTTT
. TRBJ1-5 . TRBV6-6 CASTEFSNQPQHF TGTGCCAGCACCGAGTTTAGCAATCAGCCCCAGCATTTT
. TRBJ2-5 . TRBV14 CASSQERPPLGGSQYF TGTGCCAGCAGCCAAGAAAGGCCTCCCCTAGGGGGGTCCCAGTACTTC
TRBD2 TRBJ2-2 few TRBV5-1 CASSPTSGFHTGELFF TGCGCCAGCAGCCCGACTAGCGGGTTTCACACCGGGGAGCTGTTTTTT
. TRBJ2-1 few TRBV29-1 CSVERLFGTYNEQFF TGCAGCGTTGAAAGACTATTTGGGACCTACAATGAGCAGTTCTTC
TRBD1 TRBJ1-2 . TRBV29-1 CSVVRGPNYGYTF TGCAGCGTTGTGAGGGGGCCGAACTATGGCTACACCTTC
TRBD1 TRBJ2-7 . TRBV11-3 CASSSGQGYEQYF TGTGCCAGCAGCTCGGGACAGGGCTACGAGCAGTACTTC
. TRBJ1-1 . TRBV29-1 CSVGPGARKAEAFF TGCAGCGTGGGGCCTGGGGCGCGGAAAGCTGAAGCTTTCTTT
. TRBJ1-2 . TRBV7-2 CASSTSRDNGYTF TGTGCCAGCAGCACATCGCGGGACAATGGCTACACCTTC
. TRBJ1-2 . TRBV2 CASSERWSYGYTF TGTGCCAGCAGTGAAAGGTGGAGCTATGGCTACACCTTC
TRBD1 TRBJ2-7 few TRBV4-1 CASSQEGDRVQQYF TGCGCCAGCAGCCAAGAAGGCGACAGGGTCCAGCAGTACTTC
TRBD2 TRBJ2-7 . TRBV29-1 CSVEVRGSSYEQYF TGCAGCGTTGAAGTGCGGGGGAGCTCCTACGAGCAGTACTTC
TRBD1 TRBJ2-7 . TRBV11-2 CASSLPDRARLDEQYF TGTGCCAGCAGCTTACCGGACAGGGCCCGTCTTGACGAGCAGTACTTC